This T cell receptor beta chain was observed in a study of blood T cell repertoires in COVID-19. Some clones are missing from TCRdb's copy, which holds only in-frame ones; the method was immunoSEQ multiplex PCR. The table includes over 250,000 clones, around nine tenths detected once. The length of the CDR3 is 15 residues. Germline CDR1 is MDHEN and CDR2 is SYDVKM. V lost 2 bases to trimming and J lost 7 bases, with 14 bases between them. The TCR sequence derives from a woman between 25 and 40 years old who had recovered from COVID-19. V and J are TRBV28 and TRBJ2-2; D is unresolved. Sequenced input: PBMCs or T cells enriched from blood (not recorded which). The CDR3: CASSLVPSRSGELFF. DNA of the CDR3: TGTGCCAGCAGTTTAGTACCTAGTCGGAGCGGGGAGCTGTTTTTT.